A single sample is the source of the 27 T cell receptor beta chains below, sequenced in a study of OX40 agonist ivuxolimab in advanced cancers. Profiling relied on immunoSEQ multiplex PCR, and the TCRdb table lists in-frame clones only, not all of them. The sample lists about 100,000 clones, less than 95% occurring once. The material was CD4+ or CD8+ T cells sorted from blood, obtained in a trial of the OX40 agonist ivuxolimab. Source of these receptors: an adult with an advanced solid tumor such as melanoma, head and neck, liver or kidney cancer.

The rearrangement uses TRBV2 and TRBJ1-5; D unresolved. CDR3 length equals 15 residues. The V and J ends lost 5 bases and 4 bases respectively, with 15 bases between them. Germline V gene sequence: CDR1 SNHLY, CDR2 FYNNEI. Here the CDR3 DNA reads TGTGCCAGCAGTCCTGACGGTGAGGTTAATCAGCCCCAGCATTTT. Amino acid sequence: CASSPDGEVNQPQHF. The entire variable domain, with the rest obtained from reference TRBV2 and TRBJ1-5, is as follows: EPEVTQTPSHQVTQMGQEVILRCVPISNHLYFYWYRQILGQKVEFLVSFYNNEISEKSEIFDDQFSVERPDGSNFTLKIRSTKLEDSAMYFCASSPDGEVNQPQHFGDGTRLSIL.

The CDR3 loop reads CASTGGNTEAFF. The CDR3 bases are TGTGCCAGCACAGGGGGGAACACTGAAGCTTTCTTT. The chain combines TRBV6-5 with TRBJ1-1; 7 bases match TRBD1. CDR1 and CDR2 from the germline V gene are MNHEY and SVGAGI. The V and J ends lost 7 bases and 1 base, in that order; junction bases with no gene match: 0. The CDR3 contains 12 residues.

V is TRBV29-1 and J is TRBJ1-1; D gene uncertain. Trimming stripped 5 bases from V and 0 bases from J, with 10 bases between. Germline V gene data show CDR1 as SQVTM and CDR2 as ANQGSEA. The CDR3 consists of 13 residues. The CDR3 loop is CSVHPRMNTEAFF. CDR3 bases: TGCAGCGTTCATCCTCGGATGAACACTGAAGCTTTCTTT. Complete variable domain (other parts from reference TRBV29-1 and TRBJ1-1): SAVISQKPSRDICQRGTSLTIQCQVDSQVTMMFWYRQQPGQSLTLIATANQGSEATYESGFVIDKFPISRPNLTFSTLTVSNMSPEDSSIYLCSVHPRMNTEAFFGQGTRLTVV.

The V call is TRBV2, the J call TRBJ2-6; 7 bases are shared with TRBD1. The CDR3 covers 18 residues. J gave up 1 base and V 5 bases, and 11 bases lay outside the gene matches. The germline V gene has CDR1 SNHLY and CDR2 FYNNEI. The CDR3: CASSWFGDRVSGANVLTF. The CDR3 DNA reads TGTGCCAGCAGTTGGTTTGGCGACAGGGTGTCTGGGGCCAACGTCCTGACTTTC.

The chain links TRBV21-1 to TRBJ2-1; the table's D call, TRBD1, was not checked against the DNA. TRBV21-1 has pseudogene status. This CDR3 has 14 amino acids. The CDR3 sequence is CASGYRGLGNEQFF. CDR3 nucleotide sequence: TGTGCCAGCGGATACAGGGGACTGGGGAATGAGCAGTTCTTC.

The table lists this clone with a count of one. The CDR3, as DNA: TGTGCCAGCAGTTACGGCCCCAGGGGCAATCAGCCCCAGCATTTT. As protein: CASSYGPRGNQPQHF. This chain links TRBV6-5 with TRBJ1-5; maybe TRBD1 (5 bases). The V gene lost 2 bases and the J gene lost 2 bases, with 10 bases spanning the gap. Germline CDR1 reads MNHEY; CDR2 reads SVGAGI. The length of the CDR3 is 15 residues.

The CDR3 spells CASRVGYEQYF. For the CDR3, the DNA is TGTGCCAGCAGAGTGGGCTACGAGCAGTACTTC. This chain joins TRBV6-1 and TRBJ2-7; D is unclear. V was trimmed by 6 bases and J by 3 bases, leaving 6 bases between them. This CDR3 has 11 amino acids. Germline V gene sequence: CDR1 MNHNS, CDR2 SASEGT.

The chain recombines TRBV2 with TRBJ2-3, with D perhaps TRBD1 or TRBD2 (5 bases each). CDR3 size: 17 residues. Trimming cost V 4 bases and J 1 base, with 18 bases left between them. The germline V gene encodes CDR1 SNHLY and CDR2 FYNNEI. The chain's CDR3 is CASSGPGPVGGTDTQYF. The CDR3 bases are TGTGCCAGCAGTGGACCGGGACCCGTGGGGGGCACAGATACGCAGTATTTT.

The chain couples TRBV7-2 to TRBJ2-5, with TRBD2 matching 14 bases. Trimming cost V 4 bases and J 1 base; bases outside gene matches: 5. This CDR3 contains 17 residues. In germline, CDR1 is SGHTA, CDR2 FQGNSA. CDR3 in DNA: TGTGCCAGCAGCTCCCGACTAGCGGGAGGGGGCCAAGAGACCCAGTACTTC. Translating it yields CASSSRLAGGGQETQYF.

The chain has TRBV7-2 and TRBJ2-5; D is uncertain. The germline CDR1 and CDR2 sequences are SGHTA and FQGNSA. Trimming left V 1 base short and J 2 bases short, with 20 bases between. CDR3 length equals 18 residues. The CDR3, as DNA: TGTGCCAGCAGCTTAGGGGGTTGGTCGATCTCCAAACAAGAGACCCAGTACTTC. It encodes CASSLGGWSISKQETQYF.

The chain is built from TRBV7-2 and TRBJ1-2; D perhaps matches TRBD1 (6 bases). There are 13 residues in the CDR3. Trimming removed 5 bases from V and 8 bases from J, with 15 bases in between. Germline CDR1 and CDR2: SGHTA and FQGNSA. This CDR3 is CASSDSGAWGYTF. In DNA form, the CDR3 reads TGTGCCAGCAGCGATTCAGGGGCCTGGGGCTACACCTTC.

This rearrangement joins TRBV28 to TRBJ2-5, with TRBD2 matching over 11 bases. Unmatched junction bases numbered 11, after V lost 4 bases and J lost 4 bases. From germline, CDR1 is MDHEN and CDR2 SYDVKM. CDR3 size: 17 residues. The CDR3: CASSSTQASGRRETQYF. Written as DNA, the CDR3 is TGTGCCAGCAGTTCCACCCAGGCTAGCGGGAGGCGAGAGACCCAGTACTTC.

The V gene is TRBV5-1, the J gene TRBJ2-5; 11 bases match TRBD1. Near its end, the DNA agrees better with TRBJ2-7, so the J call may be wrong. Germline-derived CDR1 and CDR2 are SGHRS and YFSETQ. There are 13 residues in the CDR3. The DNA for the CDR3 is TGCGCCAGCGGGACAGGGGGTACGGCCGAGCAGTACTTC. It yields the protein CASGTGGTAEQYF.

This chain joins TRBV5-1 and TRBJ2-5; perhaps TRBD2 as D (5 bases). From germline, CDR1 is SGHRS and CDR2 YFSETQ. V was cut by 4 bases and J by 0 bases, with 13 bases left in between. CDR3 length: 15 residues. CDR3 nucleotide sequence: TGCGCCAGCAGCGACGGCGGAGCGGACCAAGAGACCCAGTACTTC. Residues: CASSDGGADQETQYF.

This chain joins TRBV28 and TRBJ2-7, with TRBD2 matching 8 bases. V gave up 8 bases and J gave up 5 bases; unmatched junction bases: 14. CDR3 length: 15 residues. Germline CDR1 is MDHEN and CDR2 is SYDVKM. The chain's CDR3 is CASGRDGGARDEQYF. The CDR3 nucleotides read TGTGCCAGCGGGAGAGACGGGGGGGCGAGAGACGAGCAGTACTTC.

V gene TRBV4-2 combines with J gene TRBJ2-7, with TRBD2 as a possible D gene (6 bases). Germline values: CDR1 LGHNA, CDR2 YNFKEQ. Trimming took off 1 base at V and 5 bases at J, with 12 bases between the two ends. The CDR3 is 14 amino acids. The chain's CDR3 is CASSQVAGSNEQYF. CDR3 sequence (DNA): TGTGCCAGCAGCCAAGTGGCGGGGTCTAACGAGCAGTACTTC.

V is TRBV28 and J is TRBJ2-7, with 9 bases fitting TRBD1. Germline V gives CDR1 MDHEN, CDR2 SYDVKM. This CDR3 region has 15 residues. With V trimmed by 6 bases and J by 4 bases, 10 bases remained unmatched. The CDR3 sequence is CASRPTGTGSYEQYF. The CDR3 coding sequence is TGTGCCAGCAGACCAACCGGGACAGGGTCTTACGAGCAGTACTTC. Based on the CDR3 plus reference TRBV28 and TRBJ2-7, the full variable domain is DVKVTQSSRYLVKRTGEKVFLECVQDMDHENMFWYRQDPGLGLRLIYFSYDVKMKEKGDIPEGYSVSREKKERFSLILESASTNQTSMYLCASRPTGTGSYEQYFGPGTRLTVT.

The rearrangement joins TRBV15 to TRBJ1-2; no clear D gene. V was clipped by 0 bases and J by 4 bases, with 6 bases between them. The length of the CDR3 is 13 residues. Germline-derived CDR1 and CDR2 are LNHNV and YYDKDF (reference sequence). The CDR3 DNA reads as TGTGCCACCAGCAGAGATCGCAGCTATGGCTACACCTTC. It is translated as CATSRDRSYGYTF.

The rearrangement uses TRBV4-3 and TRBJ2-5; no definite D call. Germline V gene lookup returns CDR1 LGHNA and CDR2 YSLEER. V was shortened by 1 base and J by 1 base, with 4 bases between the two germline ends. The CDR3 covers 13 residues. The CDR3 DNA is TGCGCCAGCAGCCAAGGGAGCCAAGAGACCCAGTACTTC. It yields the protein CASSQGSQETQYF.

A few counts support this clone. The chain has TRBV28 and TRBJ1-5; TRBD1 matches at 10 bases. Losses at the gene ends were 7 bases for V and 7 bases for J; bases not matched to a gene: 7. The length of the CDR3 is 14 residues. Per the germline V gene, CDR1 is MDHEN and CDR2 is SYDVKM. Here the CDR3 reads CASTLDRGGQPQHF. In nucleotides, the CDR3 is TGTGCCAGCACCCTGGACAGGGGGGGCCAGCCCCAGCATTTT.

The V call is TRBV5-1, the J call TRBJ2-5, with TRBD1 matching over 9 bases. CDR1 and CDR2 from the germline V gene are SGHRS and YFSETQ. This CDR3 has 14 residues. V lost 4 bases, J lost 5 bases, and 6 bases stayed unmatched. CDR3 region: CASSLGQGHETQYF. DNA for the CDR3: TGCGCCAGCAGCCTGGGACAGGGTCACGAGACCCAGTACTTC. Complete variable domain (other parts from reference TRBV5-1 and TRBJ2-5): KAGVTQTPRYLIKTRGQQVTLSCSPISGHRSVSWYQQTPGQGLQFLFEYFSETQRNKGNFPGRFSGRQFSNSRSEMNVSTLELGDSALYLCASSLGQGHETQYFGPGTRLLVL.

The rearrangement uses TRBV11-3 and TRBJ2-5; 10 bases align to TRBD1. CDR1 is SGHNT and CDR2 is YENEEA in the germline V gene. CDR3 length equals 15 residues. Unmatched junction bases numbered 5, after V lost 2 bases and J lost 5 bases. The CDR3 region has the DNA TGTGCCAGCAGCTTATTACCGGGACAGGGGGAGACCCAGTACTTC. It is translated as CASSLLPGQGETQYF.

The chain links TRBV5-8 to TRBJ2-2; D ambiguous. The CDR3 covers 15 residues. V lost 1 base, J lost 0 bases, and 7 bases lay in between. CDR1 is SGHTS, CDR2 YDEGEE, per germline. The CDR3 coding sequence is TGTGCCAGCAGCTTGAGGGCCGCGAACACCGGGGAGCTGTTTTTT. This gives the protein CASSLRAANTGELFF. The complete variable domain, with remaining parts taken from reference TRBV5-8 and TRBJ2-2, reads EAGVTQSPTHLIKTRGQQATLRCSPISGHTSVYWYQQALGLGLQFLLWYDEGEERNRGNFPPRFSGRQFPNYSSELNVNALELEDSALYLCASSLRAANTGELFFGEGSRLTVL.

DNA of the CDR3: TGTGCCAGTAGTACACAGGGAATGATGGGCAAAAACATTCAGTACTTC. As protein: CASSTQGMMGKNIQYF. The chain recombines TRBV19 with TRBJ2-4, with D tentatively TRBD1 (6 bases). The CDR3 has 16 residues. Trimming removed 4 bases from V and 3 bases from J, with 16 bases in between. Germline CDR1 LNHDA, CDR2 SQIVND (reference sequence). The full variable domain, with the rest looked up from reference TRBV19 and TRBJ2-4, is DGGITQSPKYLFRKEGQNVTLSCEQNLNHDAMYWYRQDPGQGLRLIYYSQIVNDFQKGDIAEGYSVSREKKESFPLTVTSAQKNPTAFYLCASSTQGMMGKNIQYFGAGTRLSVL.

There are a few counts of this clone. The chain is built from TRBV5-5 and TRBJ1-5, with 9 bases identical to TRBD1. Looked up from germline, CDR1 is SGHKS and CDR2 is YYEKEE (reference sequence). The length of the CDR3 is 14 residues. Trimming at V came to 0 bases and at J to 6 bases, leaving 1 base not matched to a gene. The CDR3 protein is CASSLGQGVQPQHF. CDR3 sequence (DNA): TGTGCCAGCAGCTTGGGACAGGGGGTTCAGCCCCAGCATTTT.

This chain connects TRBV9 to TRBJ2-7; D not certain. Per germline, CDR1 SGDLS and CDR2 YYNGEE. V was trimmed by 0 bases and J by 3 bases, leaving 10 bases between them. The CDR3 length is 14 residues. The CDR3: CASSVGQDLYEQYF. CDR3 bases: TGTGCCAGCAGCGTAGGGCAGGACCTCTACGAGCAGTACTTC.

A note on this clone: One junction end disagrees with the germline gene, perhaps due to a read error. The chain carries TRBV27 and TRBJ2-2; 7 nucleotides align to TRBD2. Germline values: CDR1 MNHEY, CDR2 SMNVEV (reference sequence). The CDR3 runs to 17 residues. CDR3 nucleotide sequence: TGTGCCAGCAGTTTCCTAGCGGTCCAATCGAACACCAGGGAGCTGTTTTTT. This translates into CASSFLAVQSNTRELFF.